This T cell receptor (beta chain) emerged from a study of blood T cell repertoires in COVID-19. Study background: The United States, Italy and Spain were the sources of the acute and convalescent COVID-19 samples. The analysed material was cDNA or gDNA that came from T cells, B-cell-depleted T cells, or PBMCs.

This CDR3 region has 14 residues. V was pared by 2 bases and J by 0 bases, with 6 bases between. Germline loops: CDR1 SGHDT, CDR2 YYEEEE. In the study's own analysis: Estimates of nucleated cell counts were drawn from the amplification of reference gene primers. Profiling relied on immunoSEQ multiplex PCR, and the TCRdb table lists in-frame clones only, not all of them. The V and J calls and clone size were taken over from that table, and D and trimming were inferred from the DNA. The sample has tens of thousands of clones, about 85% seen once. This receptor was identified in a man between 65 and 85 years old with acute or convalescent COVID-19. The sequenced sample consisted of peripheral blood. This chain joins TRBV5-6 and TRBJ2-1; D is undetermined. CDR3 protein: CASSLLPSYNEQFF. For the CDR3, the DNA is TGTGCCAGCAGCTTACTTCCCTCCTACAATGAGCAGTTCTTC. Supplemented by reference TRBV5-6 and TRBJ2-1, the full variable domain reads DAGVTQSPTHLIKTRGQQVTLRCSPKSGHDTVSWYQQALGQGPQFIFQYYEEEERQRGNFPDRFSGHQFPNYSSELNVNALLLGDSALYLCASSLLPSYNEQFFGPGTRLTVL.